Listed below are T cell receptor beta chains from one sample, sequenced in a study of vaccination effects on CD4 cells after COVID-19. Method: immunoSEQ multiplex PCR; TCRdb's copy keeps in-frame clones and lacks some. This sample has some 17,000 clones, with over 65% found just once. These receptors have no identified antigens. Specimen: CD4+ T cells from PBMCs cultured with SARS-CoV-2 spike peptides, collected after COVID-19 vaccination. The receptors originated from a human donor who had a prior SARS-CoV-2 infection. CDR3s include the opening cysteine and the closing phenylalanine or tryptophan. Fields, in order: D gene, V gene, clone size, J gene, CDR3 DNA, CDR3 protein. D genes are given only for firm matches. Some rows have no size entry. The others give once, few or many, or a class for an expanded clone.

-	TRBV21-1	few	TRBJ2-7	TGTGCCAGCAGCAAGCAGGGACTAGCGGGCCACTACGAGCAGTACTTC	CASSKQGLAGHYEQYF
-	TRBV7-9	-	TRBJ1-2	TGTGCCAGCAGCTTGCAGAGCTATGGCTACACCTTC	CASSLQSYGYTF
-	TRBV25-1	few	TRBJ1-6	TGTGCCAGCAGTGAAACATCGGGATCACCCCTCCACTTT	CASSETSGSPLHF
TRBD2	TRBV2	-	TRBJ2-1	TGTGCCAGCAGTGAATTCCGACTAGCGAATGAGCAGTTCTTC	CASSEFRLANEQFF
-	TRBV3-1/TRBV3-2	-	TRBJ1-1	TGTGCCAGCAGCCAAGTTGGGAACACTGAAGCTTTCTTT	CASSQVGNTEAFF
-	TRBV24-1	-	TRBJ1-1	TGTGCCACCAGTGACCCCGGGTTGCAAGAAGCTTTCTTT	CATSDPGLQEAFF
-	TRBV6-6	once	TRBJ2-7	TGTGCCAGCAGTTACCCGGCCCGACACTCCTACGAGCAGTACTTC	CASSYPARHSYEQYF
-	TRBV5-1	-	TRBJ2-3	TGCGCCAGTGGGCGCGGAGACGGCGGCGAGCAGTATTTT	CASGRGDGGEQYF
-	TRBV9	-	TRBJ2-3	TGTGCCAGCAGCGTTCTCGGGAGCACAGATACGCAGTATTTT	CASSVLGSTDTQYF
-	TRBV5-5	large	TRBJ1-2	TGTGCCAGCAGCTTGAGGCCGGCCCCCGAGGGCTACACCTTC	CASSLRPAPEGYTF
TRBD1	TRBV6-5	-	TRBJ1-1	TGTGCCAGCAGAACAGGGGTGGGCACTGAAGCTTTCTTT	CASRTGVGTEAFF
-	TRBV2	-	TRBJ1-2	TGTGCCAGCAGTGAAATCGGGAACTATGGCTACACCTTC	CASSEIGNYGYTF
-	TRBV3-1/TRBV3-2	-	TRBJ2-5	TGTGCCAGCAGCCAAGAGAGTATACAAGAGACCCAGTACTTC	CASSQESIQETQYF
-	TRBV5-4	-	TRBJ1-1	TGTGCCAGCAGCTTGAGCAGGGGCTACACTGAAGCTTTCTTT	CASSLSRGYTEAFF
-	TRBV10-3	-	TRBJ1-3	TGTGCCATCAGGACCCCCCCAAGCTCTGGAAACACCATATATTTT	CAIRTPPSSGNTIYF
-	TRBV5-5	-	TRBJ1-4	TGTGCCAGCAGCTTGGTAACAACCCCTGCAACTAATGAAAAACTGTTTTTT	CASSLVTTPATNEKLFF
TRBD1	TRBV27	few	TRBJ1-4	TGTGCCAGCAGTTTGGGACAGTATAATGAAAAACTGTTTTTT	CASSLGQYNEKLFF
TRBD1	TRBV10-1	-	TRBJ1-1	TGCGCCAGCACACGCGGGACAGGGGTTTTAGAAGCTTTCTTT	CASTRGTGVLEAFF
-	TRBV30	-	TRBJ2-3	TGTGCCTGGAGTCGGCGCACAGATACGCAGTATTTT	CAWSRRTDTQYF
-	TRBV2	-	TRBJ1-6	TGTGCCAGCAGTGTCAGGGGCCTACTGAATTCACCCCTCCACTTT	CASSVRGLLNSPLHF
-	TRBV5-6	-	TRBJ2-6	TGTGCCAGCAGCTTGGGTGTCTCTGGGGCCAACGTCCTGACTTTC	CASSLGVSGANVLTF
-	TRBV21-1	-	TRBJ2-1	TGTGCCAGCAGCAAAAGCCAGCGGGACACCTCCTACAATGAGCAGTTCTTC	CASSKSQRDTSYNEQFF
-	TRBV18	-	TRBJ2-5	TGTGCCAGCTCACGTTCGACTGAAGTCCAAGAGACCCAGTACTTC	CASSRSTEVQETQYF